The 23 T cell receptor beta chains below come from one sample, sequenced in a study of graft-versus-host responses after intestinal transplantation. Measured with immunoSEQ multiplex PCR; TCRdb has only the in-frame clones, and not every one. Here the sample spans 15,000 to 20,000 clones, about 87% being singletons. The sequencing here drew on PBMCs, taken roughly 15 weeks after intestinal transplant. These receptors were collected from a human patient who received an intestinal transplant, so some T cells may come from the graft donor.

The gene calls are TRBV7-9 and TRBJ2-3, with a weak D call TRBD2 (6 bases). CDR3 length equals 15 residues. CDR1 is SEHNR and CDR2 is FQNEAQ in the germline V gene (reference sequence). Trimming stripped 5 bases from V and 0 bases from J, with 12 bases between. CDR3 residues: CASSPRESSTDTQYF. For the CDR3, the DNA is TGTGCCAGCAGCCCCCGGGAGTCTAGCACAGATACGCAGTATTTT.

The gene calls are TRBV29-1 and TRBJ2-7; D gene ambiguous. The V gene's germline CDR1 is SQVTM and CDR2 ANQGSEA. The CDR3 loop spans 13 amino acids. Deletions cut 0 bases from V and 3 bases from J, with 9 bases between. This CDR3 is CSVEDKADYEQYF. The CDR3 DNA follows: TGCAGCGTTGAAGACAAGGCGGACTACGAGCAGTACTTC.

This clone was found a few times. CDR3 nucleotides: TGCGCCAGCAGCCAAGCGGACGGGGAAAAACTGTTTTTT. Translating gives CASSQADGEKLFF. The chain uses TRBV4-3 and TRBJ1-4; D unresolved. From germline, CDR1 is LGHNA and CDR2 YSLEER. Deletions cut 1 base from V and 8 bases from J, with 8 bases between. The CDR3 runs to 13 residues.

This chain uses TRBV29-1 with TRBJ1-2; D is perhaps TRBD1 (6 bases). Germline assignment: CDR1 SQVTM and CDR2 ANQGSEA. CDR3 size: 17 residues. The V end lost 2 bases, the J end lost 3 bases, and 22 bases lay between the germline ends. This CDR3 reads CSVERRQEDRSDYGYTF. DNA of the CDR3: TGCAGCGTTGAACGCCGACAGGAGGATAGGTCGGACTATGGCTACACCTTC.

This clone was seen a handful of times. The V call is TRBV9, the J call TRBJ2-2; D is uncertain. Germline values: CDR1 SGDLS, CDR2 YYNGEE. Trimming cost V 7 bases and J 0 bases, with 7 bases left between them. The CDR3 has 13 amino acids. CDR3 region: CASSHANTGELFF. CDR3 sequence (DNA): TGTGCCAGCTCCCACGCGAACACCGGGGAGCTGTTTTTT.

The chain carries TRBV7-9 and TRBJ1-5; D remains ambiguous. The CDR3 is 15 residues long. Germline V gene lookup returns CDR1 SEHNR and CDR2 FQNEAQ (reference sequence). Trimming stripped 7 bases from V and 0 bases from J, with 13 bases between. The DNA for the CDR3 is TGTGCCAGCACCCCCGGGCGTAATAGCAATCAGCCCCAGCATTTT. This gives the protein CASTPGRNSNQPQHF.

This sequence joins TRBV5-1 and TRBJ2-1; 10 positions agree with TRBD2. V trimming: 2 bases; J trimming: 3 bases; junction bases outside the gene matches: 2. The CDR3 is 15 amino acids. Germline CDR1 is SGHRS and CDR2 is YFSETQ. The CDR3 region has the DNA TGCGCCAGCAGCTTAGCGGGAGGGAACTACAATGAGCAGTTCTTC. Translating gives CASSLAGGNYNEQFF.

The CDR3 nucleotides are TGCGCCAGCAGCCCCGAGGGGCAGGGGGAGGCTGAAGCTTTCTTT. Amino acids: CASSPEGQGEAEAFF. The J gene is TRBJ1-1, the V gene TRBV4-1, with 7 bases matching TRBD1. The CDR3 spans 15 residues. The trim removed 4 bases at V and 6 bases at J, leaving 11 bases unmatched. In germline, CDR1 is MGHRA, CDR2 YSYEKL.

J is TRBJ1-5 and V is TRBV6-1; the D gene is possibly TRBD1 (6 bases). The CDR3 extends over 15 amino acids. Germline CDR1 and CDR2: MNHNS and SASEGT. V was cut by 0 bases and J by 5 bases, with 11 bases left in between. The CDR3 reads CASSEAGGADQPQHF. Written as DNA, the CDR3 is TGTGCCAGCAGTGAAGCGGGGGGGGCCGATCAGCCCCAGCATTTT.

This sequence joins TRBV6-1 and TRBJ2-1, with 8 bases that match TRBD2. The CDR3 sequence is 14 residues long. Losses at the gene ends were 4 bases for V and 2 bases for J; bases not matched to a gene: 1. Germline V gene sequence: CDR1 MNHNS, CDR2 SASEGT. The CDR3 region has the DNA TGTGCCAGCAGTGCACTAGCGGCCTACAATGAGCAGTTCTTC. It specifies CASSALAAYNEQFF.

The chain recombines TRBV27 with TRBJ2-5, with D hard to call. CDR1 MNHEY and CDR2 SMNVEV come from the germline V gene (reference sequence). V lost 3 bases and J 1 base, leaving 6 bases between the germline ends. The CDR3 loop spans 13 amino acids. The CDR3 bases are TGTGCCAGCAGTTTGGCCATCCAAGAGACCCAGTACTTC. The encoded protein is CASSLAIQETQYF.

The chain employs TRBV2 and TRBJ1-5; D not resolved. Trimming removed 7 bases from V and 0 bases from J, with 13 bases in between. This CDR3 has 15 residues. The germline V gene encodes CDR1 SNHLY and CDR2 FYNNEI. CDR3 sequence (DNA): TGTGCCAGCACCCCGGCGGGGAATAGCAATCAGCCCCAGCATTTT. Residues: CASTPAGNSNQPQHF.

The chain recombines TRBV6-6 with TRBJ1-1; D is ambiguous. Trimming took off 5 bases at V and 4 bases at J, with 5 bases between the two ends. The germline V gene has CDR1 MNHNY and CDR2 SVGAGI (reference sequence). The CDR3 length is 11 residues. CDR3 coding DNA: TGTGCCAGCAGTGGGGTCACTGAAGCTTTCTTT. This gives the protein CASSGVTEAFF.

The V call is TRBV15, the J call TRBJ1-2; TRBD1 is a possible D gene (6 bases). V shed 0 bases and J shed 6 bases, with 20 bases lying between them. The CDR3 has 17 residues. Germline V gene data show CDR1 as LNHNV and CDR2 as YYDKDF (reference sequence). CDR3 sequence reads: CATSRDVRATRGDGYTF. CDR3 nucleotide sequence: TGTGCCACCAGCAGAGATGTTCGCGCGACAAGGGGGGATGGCTACACCTTC.

The chain carries TRBV6-5 and TRBJ1-1, with TRBD1 matching over 9 bases. This CDR3 is built from 15 residues. With V trimmed by 7 bases and J by 1 base, 7 bases remained unmatched. CDR1 is MNHEY and CDR2 is SVGAGI in the germline V gene. CDR3 loop: CASMSPTGGNTEAFF. The CDR3 coding sequence is TGTGCCAGCATGAGCCCGACAGGGGGGAACACTGAAGCTTTCTTT.

The chain uses TRBV9 and TRBJ2-7; D gene unclear. Germline V gene sequence: CDR1 SGDLS, CDR2 YYNGEE. The CDR3 covers 14 residues. V was cut by 3 bases and J by 2 bases, with 12 bases left in between. The CDR3 loop is CASSGIWPPYEQYF. In DNA, the CDR3 is TGTGCCAGCAGCGGTATATGGCCCCCCTACGAGCAGTACTTC.

The chain carries TRBV5-1 and TRBJ1-2, with TRBD1 matching over 11 bases. Germline V gene sequence: CDR1 SGHRS, CDR2 YFSETQ. This CDR3 spans 13 amino acids. V was pared by 4 bases and J by 8 bases, with 4 bases of the junction left unmatched. The CDR3 DNA is TGCGCCAGCAGCCCCGGGACAGGGGGAGGCTACACCTTC. It encodes CASSPGTGGGYTF.

This chain connects TRBV25-1 to TRBJ2-1; D not resolved. The CDR3 length is 11 residues. The germline CDR1 and CDR2 sequences are MGHDK and SYGVNS. Trimming took off 4 bases at V and 7 bases at J, with 5 bases between the two ends. CDR3 DNA: TGTGCCAGCAGTGCCGTTAATGAGCAGTTCTTC. Its protein product is CASSAVNEQFF.

This chain connects TRBV28 to TRBJ1-2; 7 bases fit TRBD1. Per germline, CDR1 MDHEN and CDR2 SYDVKM. This CDR3 contains 13 residues. With 6 bases clipped from V and 7 bases from J, the junction kept 8 bases outside the gene matches. The CDR3 protein is CASRYTGESGYTF. CDR3 DNA sequence: TGTGCCAGCAGATACACAGGGGAGTCTGGCTACACCTTC.

This chain joins TRBV7-2 and TRBJ1-5; D is perhaps TRBD1 (6 bases). Trimming stripped 0 bases from V and 4 bases from J, with 10 bases between. There are 15 residues in the CDR3. The germline gives CDR1 SGHTA, CDR2 FQGNSA. In nucleotides, the CDR3 is TGTGCCAGCAGCTTAGCAACAGGGCGGAATCAGCCCCAGCATTTT. It translates to CASSLATGRNQPQHF.

The chain carries TRBV9 and TRBJ2-7; 8 positions match TRBD2. CDR3 length: 15 residues. V trimming: 0 bases; J trimming: 2 bases; junction bases outside the gene matches: 4. Looked up from germline, CDR1 is SGDLS and CDR2 is YYNGEE. The CDR3 is CASSVASGFTYEQYF. CDR3 sequence (DNA): TGTGCCAGCAGCGTAGCTAGCGGGTTCACCTACGAGCAGTACTTC. Variable domain in full (rest from reference TRBV9 and TRBJ2-7): DSGVTQTPKHLITATGQRVTLRCSPRSGDLSVYWYQQSLDQGLQFLIQYYNGEERAKGNILERFSAQQFPDLHSELNLSSLELGDSALYFCASSVASGFTYEQYFGPGTRLTVT.

This chain joins TRBV19 and TRBJ2-5; a weak D match, TRBD2 (5 bases). The better agreement between TRBJ2-7 and the DNA end casts doubt on the J call. This CDR3 spans 14 amino acids. Germline V gene data show CDR1 as LNHDA and CDR2 as SQIVND (reference sequence). DNA for the CDR3: TGTGCCAGTAAGGTTCGACTATACTCCTACGAGCAGTACTTC. Amino acid sequence: CASKVRLYSYEQYF.

This chain links TRBV19 with TRBJ2-7; D might be TRBD2 (5 bases). This CDR3 contains 14 residues. Between the trimmed V and J ends, which lost 3 bases and 2 bases, there was a span of 11 bases. Germline V gene data show CDR1 as LNHDA and CDR2 as SQIVND (reference sequence). CDR3 sequence (DNA): TGTGCCAGTAGTATTGGCAGCGGAGCCTACGAGCAGTACTTC. This codes for CASSIGSGAYEQYF.